A selection of T cell receptor beta chains follows, all from one sample in a study of T cell changes during pregnancy in multiple sclerosis. Repertoires were generated with immunoSEQ multiplex PCR, while TCRdb's copy carries only in-frame clones and drops some. The table has around 71,000 clones, around 90% seen once; the top ten hold 0.95% to 1.5%. The sequences come from peripheral blood, collected in the third trimester of pregnancy. These receptors were obtained from a female donor with multiple sclerosis, enrolled in a pregnancy study. Each CDR3 is given with its conserved first and last residue. A D gene is named only where the DNA matches it firmly. Clone size is not always given. Where it is, it says once, few, many or a class for expanded clones.

size,D,J,V,CDR3,DNA
.,TRBD2,TRBJ2-1,TRBV5-6,CASSLAGVEFF,TGTGCCAGCAGTTTAGCGGGAGTCGAGTTCTTC
.,TRBD2,TRBJ2-2,TRBV10-2,CASSVPRLAGDTGELFF,TGCGCCAGCAGTGTACCCCGACTAGCGGGAGACACCGGGGAGCTGTTTTTT
.,.,TRBJ2-7,TRBV18,CASSPLGLAAYEQYF,TGTGCCAGCTCACCACTAGGGCTAGCAGCCTACGAGCAGTACTTC
.,TRBD1,TRBJ1-2,TRBV6-5,CASSPGTGERGYTF,TGTGCCAGCAGTCCCGGGACAGGGGAGAGAGGCTACACCTTC
.,TRBD1,TRBJ2-1,TRBV7-3,CASSYLPGQKNNEQFF,TGTGCCAGCAGCTATCTACCGGGACAGAAAAACAATGAGCAGTTCTTC
.,TRBD2,TRBJ2-7,TRBV5-5,CASSFLGGSYEQYF,TGTGCCAGCAGCTTCCTGGGGGGGTCCTACGAGCAGTACTTC
.,.,TRBJ2-2,TRBV28,CASRSQGGTGELFF,TGTGCCAGCAGGTCCCAGGGTGGCACCGGGGAGCTGTTTTTT
.,.,TRBJ1-3,TRBV10-3,CAIRRDSGNTIYF,TGTGCCATCCGGAGGGACTCTGGAAACACCATATATTTT
.,.,TRBJ2-5,TRBV10-1,CASKPGSGETQYF,TGCGCCAGCAAACCGGGATCCGGGGAGACCCAGTACTTC
.,TRBD1,TRBJ1-2,TRBV30,CAWRSRDSGDGYTF,TGTGCCTGGAGGAGCCGGGACAGCGGTGATGGCTACACCTTC
.,.,TRBJ1-2,TRBV11-2,CASSFAEGLFYGYTF,TGTGCCAGCAGCTTCGCGGAGGGTCTGTTCTATGGCTACACCTTC
.,.,TRBJ2-5,TRBV27,CASSSIVSQGLGETQYF,TGTGCCAGCAGTTCGATCGTGAGTCAGGGGTTGGGAGAGACCCAGTACTTC
.,TRBD2,TRBJ2-7,TRBV14,CASSQLLAAHEQYF,TGTGCCAGCAGCCAACTACTAGCGGCCCACGAGCAGTACTTC
.,TRBD1,TRBJ2-7,TRBV7-6,CASSLVTGTGDDEQYF,TGTGCCAGCAGCTTAGTGACAGGGACCGGCGACGACGAGCAGTACTTC
few,.,TRBJ1-1,TRBV30,CAWSQDNTEAFF,TGTGCCTGGAGTCAGGATAACACTGAAGCTTTCTTT
.,TRBD2,TRBJ2-1,TRBV4-1,CASSQGSGTSGSNEQFF,TGCGCCAGCAGCCAAGGATCCGGGACTAGCGGGAGCAATGAGCAGTTCTTC
.,TRBD1,TRBJ1-4,TRBV5-1,CASSQGQGNEKLFF,TGCGCCAGCAGTCAAGGACAGGGGAATGAAAAACTGTTTTTT
.,TRBD2,TRBJ2-1,TRBV4-1,CASSQPMAREGPPEQFF,TGCGCCAGCAGCCAGCCGATGGCTCGGGAGGGACCGCCCGAGCAGTTCTTC
.,TRBD2,TRBJ2-5,TRBV6-4,CASSVLAGERETQYF,TGTGCCAGCAGTGTGTTGGCGGGAGAGAGGGAGACCCAGTACTTC
.,TRBD2,TRBJ2-1,TRBV27,CATLGLAGDWSYNEQFF,TGTGCCACCCTCGGACTAGCGGGAGATTGGTCCTACAATGAGCAGTTCTTC
.,TRBD1,TRBJ1-4,TRBV30,CAWQTGGSEKLFF,TGTGCCTGGCAAACAGGGGGTTCAGAAAAACTGTTTTTT
.,.,TRBJ1-2,TRBV18,CASSQETGRTPNYGYTF,TGTGCCAGCTCACAAGAGACAGGCCGGACTCCTAACTATGGCTACACCTTC
.,TRBD2,TRBJ2-1,TRBV4-3,CASSQDPAGGNNEQFF,TGCGCCAGCAGCCAAGATCCAGCGGGAGGAAACAATGAGCAGTTCTTC
.,.,TRBJ1-5,TRBV27,CASSLSPLLSDQPQHF,TGTGCCAGCAGTTTATCCCCGTTACTTTCGGATCAGCCCCAGCATTTT
.,TRBD1,TRBJ2-7,TRBV19,CASRTGQGFNSYEQYF,TGTGCCAGTAGGACGGGACAGGGATTTAATTCCTACGAGCAGTACTTC
.,.,TRBJ2-5,TRBV30,CAWSVGHGPGETQYF,TGTGCCTGGAGTGTCGGGCATGGGCCAGGGGAGACCCAGTACTTC
.,.,TRBJ1-2,TRBV20-1,CSVRPDYGYTF,TGCAGTGTTCGTCCCGACTATGGCTACACCTTC
.,TRBD2,TRBJ2-7,TRBV27,CASSLTSGVYEQYF,TGTGCCAGCAGTTTAACTAGCGGAGTTTACGAGCAGTACTTC
.,TRBD1,TRBJ2-2,TRBV9,CASSATGAVTGELFF,TGTGCCAGCAGCGCGACAGGGGCTGTCACCGGGGAGCTGTTTTTT
few,.,TRBJ2-7,TRBV5-6,CASSLVRTWSSYEQYF,TGTGCCAGCAGCTTAGTACGGACTTGGAGCTCCTACGAGCAGTACTTC
.,TRBD1,TRBJ2-7,TRBV7-9,CASSSLSLPGQGAEQYF,TGTGCCAGCAGCTCTCTGTCGCTTCCGGGACAGGGGGCCGAGCAGTACTTC
few,TRBD1,TRBJ1-5,TRBV6-6,CASSETGTSNQPQHF,TGTGCCAGCAGTGAGACAGGGACTAGCAATCAGCCCCAGCATTTT
few,.,TRBJ1-1,TRBV27,CASSLAGMNTEAFF,TGTGCCAGCAGTTTGGCGGGAATGAACACTGAAGCTTTCTTT
.,TRBD1,TRBJ2-2,TRBV19,CASSVQGAIGELFF,TGTGCCAGTAGTGTACAGGGGGCGATTGGGGAGCTGTTTTTT
.,.,TRBJ2-7,TRBV7-2,CASRSGQSYEQYF,TGTGCCAGCAGATCCGGACAGTCCTACGAGCAGTACTTC
.,.,TRBJ2-6,TRBV21-1,CASSKVWLDGGANVLTF,TGTGCCAGCAGCAAAGTATGGTTAGATGGTGGGGCCAACGTCCTGACTTTC
.,.,TRBJ2-1,TRBV11-3,CASSLGAAYNEQFF,TGTGCCAGCAGCTTAGGGGCAGCCTACAATGAGCAGTTCTTC
.,.,TRBJ1-4,TRBV27,CASSLNGVNEKLFF,TGTGCCAGCAGTTTAAACGGGGTCAATGAAAAACTGTTTTTT
.,.,TRBJ1-2,TRBV7-2,CASSLDQQLYGYTF,TGTGCCAGCAGCTTAGATCAACAGCTTTATGGCTACACCTTC
.,.,TRBJ2-5,TRBV30,CAWSVQDNGETQYF,TGTGCCTGGAGCGTCCAGGACAACGGGGAGACCCAGTACTTC
.,TRBD2,TRBJ2-3,TRBV4-1,CASSQRFGLAGTDTQYF,TGCGCCAGCAGCCAACGGTTTGGGCTAGCGGGCACAGATACGCAGTATTTT
.,.,TRBJ1-2,TRBV12-5,CASGLGTEIGYTF,TGTGCTAGTGGTTTGGGAACTGAAATCGGCTACACCTTC
few,.,TRBJ1-1,TRBV30,CAWSKGVGGAEAFF,TGTGCCTGGAGTAAAGGTGTAGGGGGGGCTGAAGCTTTCTTT
.,TRBD1,TRBJ2-7,TRBV19,CASTPPTGTGKYEQYF,TGTGCCAGTACCCCCCCAACCGGGACAGGGAAGTACGAGCAGTACTTC
.,TRBD1,TRBJ2-1,TRBV6-1,CASSATGQGLNEQFF,TGTGCCAGCAGTGCGACCGGACAGGGTTTGAATGAGCAGTTCTTC
.,TRBD1,TRBJ2-4,TRBV11-1,CASSTGQGEGAKNIQYF,TGTGCCAGCAGCACAGGACAGGGCGAGGGAGCCAAAAACATTCAGTACTTC
.,TRBD2,TRBJ2-2,TRBV11-3,CASSFGLAGTGELFF,TGTGCCAGCAGCTTTGGACTAGCGGGGACCGGGGAGCTGTTTTTT
.,.,TRBJ2-7,TRBV5-4,CASSSRGGTGEQYF,TGTGCCAGCAGCTCCCGCGGAGGGACGGGGGAGCAGTACTTC
.,TRBD2,TRBJ2-3,TRBV19,CASSSTSGRSDTQYF,TGTGCCAGTAGTTCGACTAGCGGGAGATCGGATACGCAGTATTTT
.,.,TRBJ1-5,TRBV4-1,CASSQVDSRGNQPQHF,TGCGCCAGCAGCCAAGTCGATAGCAGGGGCAATCAGCCCCAGCATTTT
.,TRBD2,TRBJ2-1,TRBV6-6,CASSYRGGGSSNEQFF,TGTGCCAGCAGTTACAGAGGTGGCGGGAGTTCGAATGAGCAGTTCTTC
.,.,TRBJ1-1,TRBV6-4,CASSEVAGAGEAFF,TGTGCCAGCAGTGAGGTGGCGGGGGCGGGTGAAGCTTTCTTT
.,TRBD2,TRBJ2-1,TRBV6-5,CASSKRETNNEQFF,TGTGCCAGCAGTAAGCGGGAAACAAACAATGAGCAGTTCTTC